The clone carrying this T cell receptor beta chain has more than one count but fewer than ten. A single record per CDR3 protein comes from TCRdb applying MiXCR to the RT-PCR reads. The data hold 650,000 to 800,000 distinct CDR3 sequences, with 11% to 15% observed a single time. The source of the sample is a study of response to subunit inactivated influenza vaccine. The receptor comes from a man in his fifties who received an inactivated influenza vaccine. Source: PBMCs from blood, taken 14 to 15 days before vaccination.

CDR3 sequence: CASSEGGDTEAFF. The CDR3 region has the DNA TGTGCCAGCAGTGAAGGGGGGGACACTGAAGCTTTCTTT. V usage is TRBV2 and J usage is TRBJ1-1; a weak D match, TRBD1 (5 bases). V was pared by 1 base and J by 3 bases, with 6 bases between. The length of the CDR3 is 13 residues. Germline CDR1 SNHLY, CDR2 FYNNEI.